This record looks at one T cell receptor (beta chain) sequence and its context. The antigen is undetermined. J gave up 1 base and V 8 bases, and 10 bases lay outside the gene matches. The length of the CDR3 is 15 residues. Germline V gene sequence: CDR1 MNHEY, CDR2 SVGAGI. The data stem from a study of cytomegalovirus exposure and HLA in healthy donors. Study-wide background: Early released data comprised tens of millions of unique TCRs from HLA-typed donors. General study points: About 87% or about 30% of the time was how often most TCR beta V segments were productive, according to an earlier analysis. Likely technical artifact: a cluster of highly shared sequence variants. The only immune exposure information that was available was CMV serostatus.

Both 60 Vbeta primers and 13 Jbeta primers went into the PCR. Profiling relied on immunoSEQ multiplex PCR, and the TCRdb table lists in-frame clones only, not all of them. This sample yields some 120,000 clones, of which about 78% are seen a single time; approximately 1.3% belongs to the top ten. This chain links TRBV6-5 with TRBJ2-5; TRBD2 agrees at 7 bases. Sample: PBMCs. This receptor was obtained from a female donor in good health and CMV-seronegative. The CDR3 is CASGAEPGGQETQYF. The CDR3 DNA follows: TGTGCCAGCGGGGCAGAACCGGGAGGCCAAGAGACCCAGTACTTC.